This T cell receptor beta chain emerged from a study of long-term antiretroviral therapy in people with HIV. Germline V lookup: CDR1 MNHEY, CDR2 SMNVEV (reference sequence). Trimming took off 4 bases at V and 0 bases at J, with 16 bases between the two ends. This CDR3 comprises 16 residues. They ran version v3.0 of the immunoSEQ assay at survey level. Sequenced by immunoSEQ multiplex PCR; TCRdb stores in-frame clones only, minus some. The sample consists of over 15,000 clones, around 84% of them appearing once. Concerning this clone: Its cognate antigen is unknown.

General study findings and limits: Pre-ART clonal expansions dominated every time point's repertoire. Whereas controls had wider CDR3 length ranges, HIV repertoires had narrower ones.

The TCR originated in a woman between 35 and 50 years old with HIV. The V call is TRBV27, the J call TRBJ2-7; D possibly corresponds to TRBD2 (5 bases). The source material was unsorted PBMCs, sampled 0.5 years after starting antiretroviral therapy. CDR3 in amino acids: CASSSASLANSYEQYF. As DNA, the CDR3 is TGTGCCAGCAGTTCCGCCTCCCTAGCTAACTCCTACGAGCAGTACTTC.